This T cell receptor beta chain was retrieved from a study of shared clonotypes between healthy human individuals. The data were produced by immunoSEQ multiplex PCR, yet TCRdb's version contains in-frame clones alone and is incomplete. Here the sample spans fewer than 2.5 million clones, roughly 93% being singletons. The TCR was taken from a man younger than 35 in good health. Some clones in this sample may be carry-over from other donors' samples. The sequencing sample was made of naive CD4+ T cells from PBMCs. Subset indicated: CD45RA+ positively selected.

In DNA, the CDR3 is TGTGCCAGCAGCTTACTCGCACAAGAGACCCAGTACTTC. Protein product: CASSLLAQETQYF. This chain connects TRBV7-3 to TRBJ2-5; the D is unclear. Germline assignment: CDR1 SGHTA and CDR2 FQGTGA. This CDR3 is 13 amino acids long. The germline V and J ends were trimmed by 2 bases and 2 bases, with 6 bases remaining between them.